The 2 T cell receptor beta chains in this list originate from one sample, sequenced in a study of T cell responses to AZD1222 COVID-19 vaccine. Here immunoSEQ multiplex PCR was the method, and the copy in TCRdb shows in-frame clones only, minus some. In the table there are 120,000 to 150,000 clones, approximately 89% of which are singletons. Sequences were derived from peripheral blood, sampled 28 days after the second AZD1222 dose. The source is an adult who received the AZD1222 COVID-19 vaccine.

The CDR3 sequence is CASGNPDRVAEAFF. The DNA for the CDR3 is TGTGCCAGCGGGAACCCAGACAGGGTTGCTGAAGCTTTCTTT. The genes are TRBV28 and TRBJ1-1; 7 bases match TRBD1. Germline V lookup: CDR1 MDHEN, CDR2 SYDVKM. This CDR3 is built from 14 residues. Trimming cost V 8 bases and J 6 bases; bases outside gene matches: 12.

The chain joins TRBV15 to TRBJ1-4; possible D gene TRBD1, 5 bases. V shed 3 bases and J shed 7 bases, with 9 bases lying between them. Germline V CDR1 and CDR2: LNHNV, YYDKDF (reference sequence). This CDR3 is built from 13 residues. CDR3 in amino acids: CATSRGLGEKLFF. CDR3 bases: TGTGCCACCAGCAGGGGGCTCGGTGAAAAACTGTTTTTT.